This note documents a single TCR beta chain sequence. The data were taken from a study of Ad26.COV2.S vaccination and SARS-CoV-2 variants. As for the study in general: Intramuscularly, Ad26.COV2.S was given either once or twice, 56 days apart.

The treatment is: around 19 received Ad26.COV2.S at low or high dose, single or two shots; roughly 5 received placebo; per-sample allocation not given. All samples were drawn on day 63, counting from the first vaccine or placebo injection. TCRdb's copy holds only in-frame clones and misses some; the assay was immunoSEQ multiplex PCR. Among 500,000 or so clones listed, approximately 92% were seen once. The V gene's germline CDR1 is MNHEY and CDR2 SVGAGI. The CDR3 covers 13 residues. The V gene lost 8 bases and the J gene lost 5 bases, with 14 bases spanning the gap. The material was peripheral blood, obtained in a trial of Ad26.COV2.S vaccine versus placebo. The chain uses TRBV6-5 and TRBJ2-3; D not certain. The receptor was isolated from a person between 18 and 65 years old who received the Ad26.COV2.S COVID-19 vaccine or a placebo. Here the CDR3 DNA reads TGTGCCAGCTCCTCAGTGCCCCGAGATACGCAGTATTTT. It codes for CASSSVPRDTQYF.